This T cell receptor (beta chain) was observed in a study of OX40 agonist ivuxolimab in advanced cancers. In the study overall: Ivuxolimab was a fully human IgG2 agonistic monoclonal antibody targeting the costimulatory receptor OX40 (CD134). Intravenous ivuxolimab was administered to patients every 2 weeks at six dose levels: 0.01, 0.1, 0.3, 1.5, 3 and 10 mg/kg. Among the approximately 50 dose-escalation patients, approximately 20 had hepatocellular carcinoma, approximately 15 melanoma, 9 renal cell carcinoma and 9 head and neck cancer. The dose-escalation cohort was around 83% male with a mean age of roughly 62 years, ranging from roughly 20 to 80. Prior anti-PD-1, anti-PD-L1 or anti-CTLA-4 therapy was permitted, and checkpoint inhibitors had been received by approximately 39% of dose-escalation patients. Partial responses were achieved by three dose-escalation patients, of whom one had hepatocellular carcinoma and two had cutaneous melanoma. Peripheral TCRbeta sequencing aimed to test whether ivuxolimab altered TCR sequence diversity and caused clonal T-cell expansion. The paper reports the monotherapy dose-escalation portion (N = 52 patients) of the phase I ivuxolimab trial. What the authors observed across the whole study: In the 0.1-3.0 mg/kg groups, partial responders were among the patients with the lowest normalized peripheral clonal expansion, particularly in CD8+ T cells. At doses of 0.1 to 3.0 mg/kg, clonal expansion of both CD4+ and CD8+ blood T cells was observed from baseline to week 6. Low levels of normalized T-cell clonal expansion were also seen in some patients who did not respond. Which antigens the clonally expanded peripheral T cells were specific for was not determined. After ivuxolimab, more expanded clones were found on average in CD8+ T cells than in CD4+ T cells.

Genomic DNA was isolated from the sorted cells so that the TCRbeta CDR3 region could be sequenced. The immunoSEQ Assay was used for sequencing of TCRbeta CDR3 regions. TCRdb retrieved this table from immuneACCESS and kept in-frame rearrangements only. Not all clones are present; in checked studies, unresolved V genes account for under half, and no reason is known for the remainder. The sample yields about 82,000 clones; around 85% were counted once. The ten largest clones add up to approximately 0.2% of the sample. Concerning this clone itself: Its cognate antigen has yet to be identified. Base-call qualities are not available, and no considerably larger clone is one nucleotide away.

The trial excluded patients who had a history of autoimmune disease or who were on systemic immunosuppression. Peripheral blood for TCR sequencing was collected from all dose cohorts at baseline, on cycle 4 day 1, and on cycle 7 day 1. Samples were obtained from an open-label, multicenter, first-in-human phase I dose-escalation trial of ivuxolimab. Adults with locally advanced or metastatic melanoma, renal cell carcinoma, hepatocellular carcinoma or head and neck squamous cell carcinoma were enrolled in the trial. Before TCR sequencing, CD4+ T cells and CD8+ T cells were sorted from peripheral blood as separate populations. V is clipped by 5 bases and J by 2 bases, and the sequence between their germline boundaries is 14 bases long. In the germline V gene (reference sequence), CDR1 corresponds to WNHNN and CDR2 to SYGVQD. From cysteine to phenylalanine, the CDR3 is 15 amino acids long. The CDR3 DNA has 45 bases and is translated from base 1.

Recombination connected TRBV10-1 to TRBJ2-3, with the D segment possibly TRBD1 or TRBD2, each aligning over 6 bases. The origin of this receptor is an adult with an advanced solid tumor such as melanoma, head and neck, liver or kidney cancer. The material sequenced was CD4+ or CD8+ T cells sorted from blood, taken in a trial of the OX40 agonist ivuxolimab. CDR3 region: CASSKLSGATDTQYF. The DNA reads as follows: TGCGCCAGCAGTAAACTTTCGGGGGCCACAGATACGCAGTATTTT.